The T cell receptor beta chain under discussion was sequenced for a study of cytotoxic CD8 clonotypes in ibrutinib-treated CLL. Looking at the study overall: After a median around 13 months on treatment (6 to 36), response samples were drawn.

Study-level results: Ibrutinib response saw clonality rise, and progression saw it return toward baseline.

Sequencing used immunoSEQ multiplex PCR; TCRdb keeps in-frame clones, though not all of them. The table shows approximately 45,000 clones, with 60% to 75% occurring only once. V shed 5 bases and J shed 10 bases, with 16 bases lying between them. Germline CDR1 MNHEY, CDR2 SMNVEV (reference sequence). The CDR3 is 13 residues long. Worth noting for this clone: No antigen is known for it.

The sequence came from a human donor with chronic lymphocytic leukemia. The sequencing here drew on PBMCs, taken after 12 months of ibrutinib treatment. The chain is built from TRBV27 and TRBJ2-3, with D tentatively TRBD2 (5 bases). CDR3 DNA sequence: TGTGCCAGCAGTCTTAGACCGGGATCGGCGCAGTATTTT. Its translation is CASSLRPGSAQYF.